This TCR beta chain was observed in a study of blood T cell repertoires in COVID-19. Using immunoSEQ multiplex PCR, the repertoire was profiled, and TCRdb retains in-frame clones only, with some absent. This repertoire shows about 210,000 clones, about 85% found once; its top ten account for approximately 0.7%. The CDR3 is 17 amino acids. From germline, CDR1 is MNHNS and CDR2 SASEGT. V lost 2 bases to trimming and J lost 1 base; unmatched junction nucleotides: 8. The TCR originated in a man aged 40-55 years with acute or convalescent COVID-19. The sample comprised peripheral blood. The chain combines TRBV6-1 with TRBJ1-5; 7 bases are shared with TRBD1. The CDR3 sequence is CASSERTGASSNQPQHF. The DNA of the CDR3 is TGTGCCAGCAGTGAACGGACAGGCGCGTCGAGCAATCAGCCCCAGCATTTT.